The 14 T cell receptor beta chains below all came from one sample that was sequenced in a study of blood T cell repertoires in COVID-19. TCRdb's table, derived via immunoSEQ multiplex PCR, lists solely in-frame clones and lacks some. This sample has about 210,000 clones, with 80% to 90% found just once. Sequencing was performed on peripheral blood. The receptors originated from a woman older than 75 with COVID-19, enrolled during active disease.

The chain uses TRBV29-1 and TRBJ2-2; the match to TRBD2 covers 10 bases. Germline CDR1 and CDR2: SQVTM and ANQGSEA. The CDR3 consists of 13 residues. The ends lost 6 bases at V and 7 bases at J; junction bases unmatched: 5. The CDR3 coding sequence is TGCAGCGTGGAACCTAGCGGGGGCGGGGAGCTGTTTTTT. Translated: CSVEPSGGGELFF.

The chain recombines TRBV6-2 or TRBV6-3 with TRBJ1-5, with a possible D match to TRBD1 (6 bases). The CDR3 runs to 17 residues. With 5 bases removed from V and 2 bases from J, the gap between germline ends came to 19 bases. Per the germline V gene, CDR1 is MNHEY and CDR2 is SVGEGT. This chain's CDR3 is CASSPHTGLQGNQPQHF. The CDR3 coding sequence is TGTGCCAGCAGTCCACATACAGGGCTCCAGGGCAATCAGCCCCAGCATTTT.

The chain uses TRBV28 and TRBJ1-2; TRBD1 is a possible D gene (6 bases). This CDR3 spans 11 amino acids. Trimming cost V 8 bases and J 4 bases, with 8 bases left between them. Germline V gene sequence: CDR1 MDHEN, CDR2 SYDVKM. CDR3 sequence reads: CASGQIYGYTF. DNA of the CDR3: TGTGCCAGCGGACAGATCTATGGCTACACCTTC.

This sequence joins TRBV7-9 and TRBJ1-5, with D possibly TRBD1 on 5 matching bases. V lost 5 bases to trimming and J lost 3 bases, with 8 bases between them. Germline values: CDR1 SEHNR, CDR2 FQNEAQ (reference sequence). This CDR3 is built from 13 residues. The CDR3 region is CASSGQNNQPQHF. In DNA form, the CDR3 reads TGTGCCAGCAGCGGACAAAACAATCAGCCCCAGCATTTT. Variable domain in full (rest from reference TRBV7-9 and TRBJ1-5): DTGVSQNPRHKITKRGQNVTFRCDPISEHNRLYWYRQTLGQGPEFLTYFQNEAQLEKSRLLSDRFSAERPKGSFSTLEIQRTEQGDSAMYLCASSGQNNQPQHFGDGTRLSIL.

The rearrangement joins TRBV30 to TRBJ1-5; 7 bases fit TRBD1. From germline, CDR1 is GTSNPN and CDR2 SVGIG (reference sequence). After removal of 2 bases from V and 6 bases from J, the junction contained 10 bases not matched to a gene. The CDR3 covers 15 residues. Here the CDR3 reads CAWSPGGRVGQPQHF. Written as DNA, the CDR3 is TGTGCCTGGAGTCCAGGGGGTCGAGTTGGTCAGCCCCAGCATTTT.

This chain joins TRBV5-1 and TRBJ2-1, with 11 bases fitting TRBD2. This CDR3 spans 16 amino acids. The germline V gene encodes CDR1 SGHRS and CDR2 YFSETQ. The V segment lost 3 bases and the J segment 7 bases; nucleotides outside the gene matches: 9. The CDR3 sequence is CASSSVAGGPINEQFF. The CDR3 DNA sequence: TGCGCCAGCAGCTCCGTAGCGGGGGGGCCGATTAATGAGCAGTTCTTC.

The chain carries TRBV3-1 (or the pseudogene TRBV3-2) and TRBJ2-5; 9 nucleotides line up with TRBD1. V trimming: 0 bases; J trimming: 5 bases; junction bases outside the gene matches: 19. CDR3 length: 20 amino acids. The germline gives CDR1 LGHDT, CDR2 YNNKEL (reference sequence). In DNA form, the CDR3 reads TGTGCCAGCAGCCAAGACCTCTCCATATGGGCCGGACAGGGGAGGGAGACCCAGTACTTC. Residues: CASSQDLSIWAGQGRETQYF.

V gene TRBV27 combines with J gene TRBJ2-3; 7 nucleotides agree with TRBD2. The V gene's germline CDR1 is MNHEY and CDR2 SMNVEV (reference sequence). J was trimmed by 2 bases and V by 5 bases; bases with no gene match: 10. The CDR3 extends over 16 amino acids. The DNA of the CDR3 is TGTGCCAGCAGTGGGGCGACTAGCTCACTCACAGATACGCAGTATTTT. Translation: CASSGATSSLTDTQYF.

The CDR3 loop is CASSLEGLGSSYEQYF. As DNA, the CDR3 is TGTGCCAGCAGTCTTGAAGGGCTCGGGAGCTCCTACGAGCAGTACTTC. The chain combines TRBV28 with TRBJ2-7, with a weak D call TRBD2 (6 bases). V was trimmed by 5 bases and J by 0 bases, leaving 17 bases between them. Germline CDR1 MDHEN, CDR2 SYDVKM. The CDR3 totals 16 residues.

The chain couples TRBV7-2 to TRBJ1-2; D possibly corresponds to TRBD1 (5 bases). V was pared by 2 bases and J by 7 bases, with 11 bases between. The CDR3 is 13 amino acids. Germline V gives CDR1 SGHTA, CDR2 FQGNSA. The CDR3 sequence: CASSLQGLSGYTF. In DNA form, the CDR3 reads TGTGCCAGCAGCTTACAGGGACTCTCTGGCTACACCTTC.

The chain uses TRBV4-2 and TRBJ1-2; D may be TRBD1 (5 bases). Germline-derived CDR1 and CDR2 are LGHNA and YNFKEQ. The V and J ends lost 0 bases and 5 bases respectively, with 16 bases between them. The CDR3 is made up of 16 amino acids. The CDR3 loop reads CASSQEAGTNYYGYTF. CDR3 nucleotide sequence: TGTGCCAGCAGCCAAGAGGCAGGGACTAATTATTATGGCTACACCTTC.

The chain employs TRBV20-1 and TRBJ2-3; D remains unclear. Trimming removed 3 bases at V and 2 bases at J, with 3 bases between. The CDR3 contains 11 residues. Per the germline V gene, CDR1 is DFQATT and CDR2 is SNEGSKA (reference sequence). CDR3 bases: TGCAGTGCTAGGGCCACAGATACGCAGTATTTT. Translated, it gives CSARATDTQYF.

V usage is TRBV25-1 and J usage is TRBJ1-1, with D possibly matching TRBD1 (6 bases). The germline V gene has CDR1 MGHDK and CDR2 SYGVNS. V was pared by 5 bases and J by 1 base, with 8 bases between. The CDR3 spans 13 residues. CDR3 sequence: CASSPGQNTEAFF. The CDR3 DNA reads TGTGCCAGCAGTCCGGGACAGAACACTGAAGCTTTCTTT.

The chain links TRBV4-2 to TRBJ2-3, with D tentatively TRBD1 (6 bases). CDR3 length: 16 residues. The germline V and J ends were trimmed by 0 bases and 1 base, with 11 bases remaining between them. The V gene's germline CDR1 is LGHNA and CDR2 YNFKEQ. As DNA, the CDR3 is TGTGCCAGCAGCCAAGATTGGGACACTCGCACAGATACGCAGTATTTT. Its protein is CASSQDWDTRTDTQYF.